This T cell receptor (beta chain) came from a study of high-grade serous ovarian cancer treatment subgroups. Tumor tissue was taken before any definitive surgery or chemotherapy was given. V gave up 0 bases and J gave up 6 bases, with 18 bases separating them. This CDR3 has 17 amino acids. Germline CDR1 is LGHNA and CDR2 is YSLEER. Produced via immunoSEQ multiplex PCR; TCRdb's table is partial and in-frame only. The sample carries about 15,000 clones, less than 90% recorded once. This chain joins TRBV4-3 and TRBJ2-1, with TRBD1 as a possible D gene (6 bases). This TCR was recovered from a human donor with high-grade serous ovarian cancer. Specimen: tumor tissue. CDR3 bases: TGCGCCAGCAGCCAAGACCTGGGGGCCACTGGGGGCAATGAGCAGTTCTTC. This encodes CASSQDLGATGGNEQFF.